This T cell receptor beta chain was sequenced for a study of graft-versus-host responses after intestinal transplantation. Findings and limits, study-wide: Those patients showing graft-donor T cell macrochimerism displayed high graft-versus-host to host-versus-graft clonal ratios in allografts. The recipient marrow held GvH clones, and some of them showed up first in ileum or blood.

The repertoire was sequenced with immunoSEQ multiplex PCR; TCRdb's copy has only in-frame clones and lacks some. This sample has just over 85,000 clones; 85% to 95% occur once, and the top ten carry roughly 0.4%. Trimming took 5 bases from V and 5 from J; bases not matched to a gene: 12. This CDR3 region has 15 residues. Germline V gives CDR1 MNHNS, CDR2 SASEGT. Regarding this clone: What it recognizes is unknown.

The material sequenced was unstimulated CD8+ T cells sorted from spleen or lymph node cells, taken before transplant. This clonotype was sampled from a human donor who was the organ donor for an intestinal transplant. The V and J genes are TRBV6-1 and TRBJ2-7, with TRBD1 matching 7 bases. CDR3: CASSIQPDREHEQYF. DNA for the CDR3: TGTGCCAGCAGTATACAACCAGACAGGGAACACGAGCAGTACTTC.